These 27 T cell receptor beta chains share one sample of origin, sequenced in a study of esophageal squamous cell carcinoma under preoperative chemotherapy. Specified time point: after preoperative PTX-NDP chemotherapy. TCRdb used MiXCR to reprocess the PCR reads, holding one entry per CDR3 protein. The repertoire holds some 30,000 distinct CDR3 sequences, around 50% seen once, with roughly 24% in the top ten. The specimen was taken from a patient given preoperative chemotherapy. The receptors stem from a human donor with esophageal squamous cell carcinoma. The donor label of this sample is uncertain.

This clonotype was detected ten times or more. The chain employs TRBV7-2 and TRBJ2-1; perhaps D is TRBD1 or TRBD2 (5 bases each). CDR1 SGHTA and CDR2 FQGNSA come from the germline V gene. The CDR3 spans 13 residues. Trimming shortened V by 4 bases and J by 10 bases, and 14 bases separated the two germline ends. The CDR3 reads CASSSEGHSEQFF. Written as DNA, the CDR3 is TGTGCCAGCAGCTCCGAGGGGCATTCAGAGCAGTTCTTC. The full variable domain, its missing parts supplied by reference TRBV7-2 and TRBJ2-1, is GAGVSQSPSNKVTEKGKDVELRCDPISGHTALYWYRQSLGQGLEFLIYFQGNSAPDKSGLPSDRFSAERTGGSVSTLTIQRTQQEDSAVYLCASSSEGHSEQFFGPGTRLTVL.

There are many counts of this clonotype. The rearrangement links TRBV7-9 to TRBJ2-1; possibly TRBD2 for D (7 bases). Trimming removed 1 base at V and 8 bases at J, with 15 bases between. The CDR3 totals 15 residues. The germline V gene has CDR1 SEHNR and CDR2 FQNEAQ (reference sequence). This chain's CDR3 is CASSLGGGGADEQFF. The DNA of the CDR3 is TGTGCCAGCAGCTTAGGAGGTGGGGGGGCGGATGAGCAGTTCTTC.

The chain employs TRBV7-8 and TRBJ2-5; the match to TRBD2 covers 8 bases. The DNA end is a closer match to TRBJ2-7, so the J assignment may be wrong. This CDR3 contains 17 residues. Germline CDR1 SGHVS, CDR2 FQNEAQ. The CDR3 DNA reads as TGTGCCAGCTTTCCGATATACGGGGGGACTAGTGAATCCGAGCAGTACTTC. This translates into CASFPIYGGTSESEQYF.

Worth noting for this clonotype: Given the absence of the conserved phenylalanine or tryptophan at the CDR3 end, a read error is likely. Because the CDR3's place on the DNA is in doubt, the DNA is left out and the CDR3 is given as listed by TCRdb. The chain has TRBV7-3 and TRBJ2-5; TRBD1 is the table's D call, not checked against the DNA. Germline CDR1 reads SGHTA; CDR2 reads FQGTGA. The CDR3 spans 14 residues, counting both ends. This chain's CDR3 is CASGRAEGSGTRFS.

The CDR3 sequence is CASSLKLGGSSYEQYF. The CDR3 DNA reads TGTGCCAGCAGCTTAAAACTCGGGGGGAGCTCCTACGAGCAGTACTTC. J is TRBJ2-7 and V is TRBV7-2, with 7 nucleotides matching TRBD2. The germline gives CDR1 SGHTA, CDR2 FQGNSA. Germline trimming cut 2 bases from V and 0 bases from J; bases unmatched to any gene: 7. The CDR3 has 16 residues.

In its sample, this clonotype was seen a few times. One end of the junction varies from germline; a read error may be responsible. The rearrangement joins TRBV7-6 to TRBJ2-3; tentatively, D is TRBD1 or TRBD2 (6 bases each). Germline assignment: CDR1 SGHVS and CDR2 FNYEAQ. The CDR3 contains 14 residues. The chain's CDR3 is CASSGGGVPDTQYF. CDR3 coding DNA: TGTGCCAGCAGCGGGGGCGGGGTCCCAGATACCCAGTATTTT.

The sample holds many counts of this clonotype. The chain links TRBV6-1 to TRBJ1-1; 7 positions match TRBD1. Germline assignment: CDR1 MNHNS and CDR2 SASEGT. Trimming cost V 10 bases and J 3 bases; bases outside gene matches: 8. The CDR3 extends over 13 amino acids. CDR3 sequence: CAISLRGYTEAFF. In nucleotides, the CDR3 is TGTGCCATTTCGCTCAGGGGGTACACTGAAGCTTTCTTT.

The sample holds one count of this clonotype. CDR3 coding DNA: TGTGCCAGGGGCTTCGGGGGGGGGGAGAAAGAGACGCAGTATTTT. It is translated as CARGFGGGEKETQYF. J is TRBJ2-3 and V is TRBV7-8; 8 nucleotides align to TRBD2. The length of the CDR3 is 15 residues. The germline V gene has CDR1 SGHVS and CDR2 FQNEAQ. The V and J ends lost 9 bases and 9 bases, in that order; junction bases with no gene match: 17.

In the case of this clonotype: At one end, the junction sequence differs from germline, possibly due to a read error. This sequence joins TRBV4-3 and TRBJ2-3, with TRBD2 identical over 9 bases. The germline V gene has CDR1 LGHNA and CDR2 YSLEER. CDR3 length equals 14 residues. CDR3: CASSRRGGKNTQYF. DNA of the CDR3: TGCGCCAGCTCGCGGCGGGGGGGAAAAAACACGCAGTACTTT.

V gene TRBV27 combines with J gene TRBJ1-2; the D is unclear. V was trimmed by 5 bases and J by 6 bases, leaving 16 bases between them. Germline V gives CDR1 MNHEY, CDR2 SMNVEV (reference sequence). This CDR3 is 14 amino acids long. DNA for the CDR3: TGTGCCAGCAGTCTCCTGGGAGGGTACCATGGCTACACCTTC. As protein: CASSLLGGYHGYTF.

As to this clonotype: One end of the junction fails to match germline, which may point to a read error. This chain joins TRBV7-2 and TRBJ2-3, with TRBD2 as a possible D gene (5 bases). There are 14 residues in the CDR3. Germline CDR1 reads SGHTA; CDR2 reads FQGNSA. The CDR3: CAGSGRRGTETQYF. The CDR3 bases are TGTGCGGGGAGCGGACGGCGTGGCACAGAGACGCAGTACTTT.

This clonotype was detected only a few times. The rearrangement uses TRBV7-2 and TRBJ2-3; the match to TRBD2 covers 7 bases. CDR3 length: 16 residues. In germline, CDR1 is SGHTA, CDR2 FQGNSA. Trimming at V came to 5 bases and at J to 2 bases, leaving 10 bases not matched to a gene. The CDR3, as DNA: TGTGCCAGCAGCCCCCACGCGCGGGGGAACACAGATACGCAGTATTTT. Residues: CASSPHARGNTDTQYF.

In this sample, this clonotype turned up once. The germline gene is not matched at one end of the junction; a read error may be the cause. The chain carries TRBV11-3 and TRBJ2-3; D gene unclear. The V gene's germline CDR1 is SGHNT and CDR2 YENEEA. This CDR3 contains 14 residues. The CDR3 DNA follows: TGTGCCAGCAGCTCCCTCCGTAAGCAAGAGACGCAGTACTTT. Translation: CASSSLRKQETQYF.

This chain uses TRBV7-8 with TRBJ2-2, with 7 bases aligning to TRBD1. The J call is doubtful: the DNA matches TRBJ2-3 better. Germline V gene data show CDR1 as SGHVS and CDR2 as FQNEAQ. CDR3 length: 13 residues. CDR3 DNA sequence: TGTGCCAGCCACAGGGTAAGCACAGGGGCGCAGTATTTT. Its protein product is CASHRVSTGAQYF.

This clonotype was picked up one time. The junction shows a germline mismatch at one end, possibly a read error. The chain combines TRBV6-1 with TRBJ2-1; 9 bases are shared with TRBD2. From germline, CDR1 is MNHNS and CDR2 SASEGT. The length of the CDR3 is 17 residues. This chain's CDR3 is CASSETPGLAVTGEQFF. The CDR3 DNA reads TGTGCCAGCAGTGAAACCCCGGGACTAGCTGTCACCGGTGAGCAGTTTTTC.

The CDR3 loop is CASSLDRGAQETQYF. CDR3 sequence (DNA): TGTGCCAGCAGCTTGGACAGGGGCGCGCAAGAGACCCAGTACTTC. The chain is built from TRBV7-8 and TRBJ2-5, with 9 bases fitting TRBD1. In germline, CDR1 is SGHVS, CDR2 FQNEAQ. V lost 3 bases to trimming and J lost 2 bases; unmatched junction nucleotides: 4. This CDR3 is 15 amino acids long.

The gene calls are TRBV7-8 and TRBJ2-3; 7 nucleotides line up with TRBD1. Trimming removed 5 bases from V and 12 bases from J; junction bases left unmatched: 20. The length of the CDR3 is 16 residues. Germline-derived CDR1 and CDR2 are SGHVS and FQNEAQ. In DNA, the CDR3 is TGTGCCAGCAGCAACCTAGGGGGCCGTCCCCGTGAGACCCAGTATTTT. Translating it yields CASSNLGGRPRETQYF.

This rearrangement joins TRBV12-3 or TRBV12-4 to TRBJ2-3, with 9 positions matching TRBD1. The last part of the DNA fits TRBJ2-2 better; the J call may be wrong. The length of the CDR3 is 15 residues. CDR3 sequence reads: CASRKQGANTGKLFF. CDR3 in DNA: TGTGCCAGCAGGAAACAGGGGGCGAACACAGGGAAGCTGTTTTTT.

The J gene is TRBJ2-1, the V gene TRBV10-3; 7 bases map to TRBD1. Germline assignment: CDR1 ENHRY and CDR2 SYGVKD. V trimming: 5 bases; J trimming: 10 bases; junction bases outside the gene matches: 14. The CDR3 is 15 residues long. Written as DNA, the CDR3 is TGTGCCATCAGTCCGGGACAGTGGACAGGTTGGGAGCAGTTCTTC. Amino acids: CAISPGQWTGWEQFF.

A single count supports this clonotype. The junction departs from the called germline gene at one end, perhaps through a read error. The gene calls are TRBV7-8 and TRBJ2-4; TRBD2 aligns across 8 bases. Germline V lookup: CDR1 SGHVS, CDR2 FQNEAQ. The CDR3 runs 15 residues. CDR3 DNA: TGTGCCAGCAGCTTAGTGCGGGGGGCCACAGACATTCAGTATTTC. Residues: CASSLVRGATDIQYF.

The J gene is TRBJ2-4, the V gene TRBV6-1, with D uncertain. The CDR3 runs to 14 residues. Trimming took 4 bases from V and 13 from J, leaving 20 bases between them. CDR1 is MNHNS and CDR2 is SASEGT in the germline V gene. DNA of the CDR3: TGTGCCAGCAGTGGACCCGTCCCCTACAATGAGCAGTACTTC. This codes for CASSGPVPYNEQYF.

For this clonotype: One end of the junction does not line up with germline, which may come from a read error. The chain uses TRBV7-2 and TRBJ2-3; D gene uncertain. The CDR3 covers 14 residues. Germline assignment: CDR1 SGHTA and CDR2 FQGNSA. The CDR3 DNA reads as TGTGCCAGCAGCTTAGTGCGTGTCGACGATACCCAGTATTTT. Amino acid sequence: CASSLVRVDDTQYF.

The rearrangement links TRBV7-2 to TRBJ2-3; no clear D gene. V lost 6 bases and J 0 bases, leaving 4 bases between the germline ends. Germline V gene lookup returns CDR1 SGHTA and CDR2 FQGNSA. CDR3 length: 12 residues. CDR3 nucleotide sequence: TGTGCCAGCAGTCAAAGCACAGATACGCAGTATTTT. Its protein product is CASSQSTDTQYF.

A remark on this clonotype: Relative to the germline gene, one junction end is altered; a read error may explain this. The chain combines TRBV7-6 with TRBJ2-2; possibly TRBD2 for D (6 bases). The tail of the sequence fits TRBJ2-3 better, so the J call may be wrong. The CDR3 runs 15 residues. From germline, CDR1 is SGHVS and CDR2 FNYEAQ. The CDR3 here is CASSIGTENTDKQYF. CDR3 in DNA: TGTGCCAGCTCTATCGGGACTGAGAACACCGATAAGCAGTATTTT.

This clonotype was detected only once. The junction and the germline gene differ at one end; a read error may be behind it. The chain couples TRBV7-6 to TRBJ2-3, with a weak D call TRBD1 (6 bases). CDR3 size: 14 residues. Germline CDR1 SGHVS, CDR2 FNYEAQ. CDR3 bases: TGTGCCAGCACGGCGCTGGGGGCCAAAAATACGCAGTACTTT. Its protein is CASTALGAKNTQYF.

The CDR3 here is CASSLLGSGVSGAQYF. DNA for the CDR3: TGTGCCAGCAGTCTACTGGGGTCTGGGGTCTCAGGGGCGCAGTATTTT. V gene TRBV12-3 or TRBV12-4 combines with J gene TRBJ2-2, with a weak D call TRBD1 (6 bases). The assigned J gene may be wrong: the sequence end matches TRBJ2-3 better. The CDR3 sequence is 16 residues long.

This clonotype was recorded at least ten times. The CDR3, as DNA: TGTGCCAGTAGGCCCGGGGGAATGGGAGGCTACACCTTC. Protein product: CASRPGGMGGYTF. This chain links TRBV19 with TRBJ1-2; D is possibly TRBD1 (5 bases). The CDR3 spans 13 residues. CDR1 and CDR2 from the germline V gene are LNHDA and SQIVND (reference sequence). V lost 6 bases and J 8 bases, leaving 16 bases between the germline ends.